Reported below is one TCR beta chain. Its antigen remains unidentified. The data were produced by immunoSEQ multiplex PCR, yet TCRdb's version contains in-frame clones alone and is incomplete. The sample holds fewer than 1.4 million clones, 78% seen once. This specimen belongs to a study of shared clonotypes between healthy human individuals. Whole-study findings and limits: The small donor group covered limited genetic and exposure diversity. Compared with memory subsets, naive subsets generally had larger estimated richness.

A split of CD4+ cells into CD45RA+ naive and CD45RA-negative memory subsets was performed. The TCR originated in a man between 18 and 29 years old in good health. Some clones in this sample may be carry-over from other donors' samples. The sequenced sample consisted of memory CD4+ T cells from PBMCs. This sample's subset: CD45RA-negative fraction.

CDR3 protein: CASSPRTGNTEAFF. In DNA, the CDR3 is TGTGCCAGCAGCCCCCGGACAGGGAACACTGAAGCTTTCTTT. The chain couples TRBV7-3 to TRBJ1-1; 7 bases map to TRBD1. Per germline, CDR1 SGHTA and CDR2 FQGTGA. CDR3 length: 14 residues. Unmatched junction bases numbered 4, after V lost 5 bases and J lost 1 base. The full variable domain, with the rest looked up from reference TRBV7-3 and TRBJ1-1, is GAGVSQTPSNKVTEKGKYVELRCDPISGHTALYWYRQSLGQGPEFLIYFQGTGAADDSGLPNDRFFAVRPEGSVSTLKIQRTERGDSAVYLCASSPRTGNTEAFFGQGTRLTVV.